One sample yielded the 17 T cell receptor beta chains listed below, sequenced in a study of T cells in Graves' hyperthyroidism and ophthalmopathy. Amplification of TCR beta CDR3 regions was performed using RNA transcripts as template. The TCR CDR3 was amplified in a first-round RT-PCR using the HTBI primer set. One entry per CDR3 protein results from TCRdb running MiXCR on the multiplex PCR reads. This table has approximately 710,000 distinct CDR3 sequences, 17% appearing once. The material sequenced was blood. The receptor source for this set is a man between 45 and 60 years old with Graves' hyperthyroidism.

Ten or more counts support this clonotype. The rearrangement joins TRBV2 to TRBJ1-3; D is unresolved. Per the germline V gene, CDR1 is SNHLY and CDR2 is FYNNEI. The CDR3 runs 15 residues. V lost 2 bases and J lost 1, with 9 bases in between. The CDR3 region is CASSEHSTSGNTIYF. As DNA, the CDR3 is TGTGCCAGCAGTGAACACAGCACATCTGGAAACACCATATATTTT.

This clonotype was seen many times. This chain links TRBV11-2 with TRBJ2-3, with 7 bases lining up with TRBD1. The CDR3 extends over 16 amino acids. The V gene end was trimmed by 2 bases and the J gene end by 4 bases; junction bases not matched to a gene: 9. Per germline, CDR1 SGHAT and CDR2 FQNNGV. The CDR3 DNA follows: TGTGCCAGCAGCTTATTAGGGACAGTCAAAGCAGATACGCAGTATTTT. This gives the protein CASSLLGTVKADTQYF.

This clonotype was recorded at least ten times. The chain carries TRBV7-3 and TRBJ2-1; 7 bases align to TRBD2. The CDR3 has 17 amino acids. The V segment lost 5 bases and the J segment 0 bases; nucleotides outside the gene matches: 10. In germline, CDR1 is SGHTA, CDR2 FQGTGA. CDR3 residues: CASSPKTSRSSYNEQFF. CDR3 nucleotide sequence: TGTGCCAGCAGCCCGAAGACTAGCAGGAGCTCCTACAATGAGCAGTTCTTC. Combining the CDR3 with reference TRBV7-3 and TRBJ2-1 gives the whole variable domain GAGVSQTPSNKVTEKGKYVELRCDPISGHTALYWYRQSLGQGPEFLIYFQGTGAADDSGLPNDRFFAVRPEGSVSTLKIQRTERGDSAVYLCASSPKTSRSSYNEQFFGPGTRLTVL.

The CDR3 DNA follows: TGTGCCAGCAGCCCCGGACTAGACCCTTCCTACGAGCAGTACTTC. It specifies CASSPGLDPSYEQYF. V gene TRBV9 combines with J gene TRBJ2-7, with 7 nucleotides matching TRBD2. Trimming took 4 bases from V and 1 from J; bases not matched to a gene: 8. Germline-derived CDR1 and CDR2 are SGDLS and YYNGEE. The CDR3 extends over 15 amino acids.

About this clonotype: An end of the junction differs from the germline gene, which may be a read error. The rearrangement uses TRBV24-1 and TRBJ1-5; no firm D call. Per germline, CDR1 KGHDR and CDR2 SFDVKD. The CDR3 runs to 14 residues. CDR3 bases: TGTGCCGCCAGTGACCGTTCCGGCAATCAGCCCCAGCATTTT. Translation gives CAASDRSGNQPQHF.

This clonotype has a count of ten or more. This chain links TRBV10-3 with TRBJ1-5; D might be TRBD1 (6 bases). The CDR3 spans 14 residues. The V end was cut by 10 bases, the J end by 5 bases, with 18 bases between. Germline lookup yields CDR1 ENHRY and CDR2 SYGVKD. CDR3 sequence: CATHKQGGHQPQHF. In DNA form, the CDR3 reads TGTGCCACCCATAAACAGGGAGGTCATCAGCCCCAGCATTTT.

This clonotype was counted at least ten times. The chain links TRBV12-3 or TRBV12-4 to TRBJ2-3, with TRBD2 as a possible D gene (6 bases). This CDR3 contains 14 residues. Trimming removed 4 bases at V and 2 bases at J, with 10 bases between. DNA for the CDR3: TGTGCCAGCAGTTACACGGGAGCCACAGATACGCAGTATTTT. The encoded protein is CASSYTGATDTQYF.

The chain has TRBV28 and TRBJ1-2, with a weak D call TRBD1 (6 bases). The CDR3 is made up of 13 amino acids. Germline assignment: CDR1 MDHEN and CDR2 SYDVKM. V was clipped by 5 bases and J by 6 bases, with 13 bases between them. In DNA, the CDR3 is TGTGCCAGCAGTCGGGGACAACCCGATGGCTACACCTTC. Residues: CASSRGQPDGYTF.

This clonotype was seen many times. V and J are TRBV6-1 and TRBJ2-3; D gene unclear. V gave up 4 bases and J gave up 1 base, with 9 bases separating them. Germline CDR1 reads MNHNS; CDR2 reads SASEGT. The CDR3 has 14 residues. DNA of the CDR3: TGTGCCAGCAGTGGCCCGATCGGCACAGATACGCAGTATTTT. Its protein is CASSGPIGTDTQYF.

Only a few counts were recorded for this clonotype. V and J are TRBV5-1 and TRBJ2-7; 14 bases match TRBD2. CDR1 SGHRS and CDR2 YFSETQ come from the germline V gene. The CDR3 runs 19 residues. V shed 1 base, J shed 5 bases, and the junction held 14 bases outside the gene matches. The CDR3 DNA sequence: TGCGCCAGCAGCTTGAACATTCCCGGGACTAGCGGGAGCGGAAACGAGCAGTACTTC. It is translated as CASSLNIPGTSGSGNEQYF.

Only a few counts were recorded for this clonotype. V is TRBV20-1 and J is TRBJ2-1; D assignment may be TRBD1 or TRBD2 (6 bases each). Trimming removed 0 bases from V and 8 bases from J, with 14 bases in between. The CDR3 has 14 amino acids. Germline V CDR1 and CDR2: DFQATT, SNEGSKA (reference sequence). CDR3 DNA: TGCAGTGCTAGAGATCCGACTAGGGGGTATGAGCAGTTCTTC. Amino acid sequence: CSARDPTRGYEQFF.

This clonotype has a count of ten or more. This chain connects TRBV29-1 to TRBJ2-4; 7 positions match TRBD1. This CDR3 comprises 14 residues. The V and J ends lost 6 bases and 2 bases, in that order; junction bases with no gene match: 7. The germline V gene encodes CDR1 SQVTM and CDR2 ANQGSEA. This CDR3 is CSVLDRETKNIQYF. The CDR3 DNA reads as TGCAGCGTCCTTGACAGGGAGACCAAAAACATTCAGTACTTC.

This clonotype appeared many times. The J gene is TRBJ1-4, the V gene TRBV12-3 or TRBV12-4, with D tentatively TRBD1 (5 bases). The CDR3 contains 14 residues. V gave up 5 bases and J gave up 4 bases, with 11 bases separating them. CDR3 protein: CASSRRGINEKLFF. The CDR3 DNA follows: TGTGCCAGCAGTCGACGGGGGATTAATGAAAAACTGTTTTTT.

The sample holds a few counts of this clonotype. CDR3 DNA: TGTGCCAGCAGCAGCTTATCCGGGACAGAGACAGATACGCAGTATTTT. Its protein product is CASSSLSGTETDTQYF. J is TRBJ2-3 and V is TRBV28, with 7 bases identical to TRBD1. Germline V CDR1 and CDR2: MDHEN, SYDVKM. The CDR3 has 16 residues. Germline trimming cut 6 bases from V and 3 bases from J; bases unmatched to any gene: 12.

This clonotype was detected many times. The V gene is TRBV20-1, the J gene TRBJ1-5; D perhaps matches TRBD1 (5 bases). V gave up 2 bases and J gave up 1 base, with 12 bases separating them. Germline loops: CDR1 DFQATT, CDR2 SNEGSKA (reference sequence). The CDR3 runs to 15 residues. Written as DNA, the CDR3 is TGCAGTGCTAGACCCCCAGGGCACAGCAATCAGCCCCAGCATTTT. Protein: CSARPPGHSNQPQHF.

This clonotype was detected ten times or more. This chain's CDR3 is CASSQDGWIHGQETQYF. Written as DNA, the CDR3 is TGTGCCAGCAGCCAAGATGGATGGATTCATGGGCAAGAGACCCAGTACTTC. This chain joins TRBV3-1 and TRBJ2-5; D is unresolved. V gave up 0 bases and J gave up 2 bases, with 16 bases separating them. Germline-derived CDR1 and CDR2 are LGHDT and YNNKEL (reference sequence). The length of the CDR3 is 17 residues.

In this sample, this clonotype turned up a few times. V and J are TRBV3-1 and TRBJ1-3; 8 positions match TRBD1. CDR3 length equals 15 residues. The trim removed 4 bases at V and 2 bases at J, leaving 4 bases unmatched. The V gene's germline CDR1 is LGHDT and CDR2 YNNKEL (reference sequence). The CDR3 DNA follows: TGTGCCAGCAGCCCAACGACAGGGGCTGGAAACACCATATATTTT. It translates to CASSPTTGAGNTIYF.